These T cell receptor beta chains were read from a single sample in a study of beta chain features in type 1 diabetes. Sequencing was performed with immunoSEQ multiplex PCR; in TCRdb, only in-frame clones are kept and a portion is missing. The data show about 40,000 clones, 45% to 50% seen once. Specimen: central memory CD4+ T cells from blood. Every receptor here comes from a woman aged 18-29 years in good health. Both conserved end residues are part of each CDR3. The D gene is left open where the match is weak. Part of the rows lack a size; the others show once, few, many or a class for expanded clones.

TRBV5-1	14	NA	NA	TRBJ2-7	TGCGCCAGCAGCTTGGACGATATAAGCGGGGAGCAGTACTTC	CASSLDDISGEQYF
TRBV30	13	NA	TRBD1	TRBJ1-1	TGTGCCTGTTCCGGGACAGGGAAAACTGAAGCTTTCTTT	CACSGTGKTEAFF
TRBV5-1	15	NA	NA	TRBJ2-7	TGCGCCAGCAGCTCCTCGCCGGGACTGCAGGACGAGCAGTACTTC	CASSSSPGLQDEQYF
TRBV11-3	13	NA	NA	TRBJ2-3	TGTGCCAGCAGCCTGGAGGGATGGGATACGCAGTATTTT	CASSLEGWDTQYF
TRBV5-6	14	NA	NA	TRBJ2-1	TGTGCCAGCAGCTGGAGACAGACACACAATGAGCAGTTCTTC	CASSWRQTHNEQFF
TRBV19	16	once	TRBD1	TRBJ2-1	TGTGCCAGTAGTAAAACGGGGACAGTGATTTACAATGAGCAGTTCTTC	CASSKTGTVIYNEQFF
TRBV5-1	15	NA	TRBD1	TRBJ2-7	TGCGCCAGCAGCGATCCAGGGGGCTACTCCTACGAGCAGTACTTC	CASSDPGGYSYEQYF
TRBV18	15	once	NA	TRBJ2-2	TGTGCCAGCTCACCAGATACTAGAATCCCCGGGGAGCTGTTTTTT	CASSPDTRIPGELFF
TRBV6-5	13	medium-sized	NA	TRBJ1-5	TGTGCCAGCAGACAGGGAGGCAATCAGCCCCAGCATTTT	CASRQGGNQPQHF
TRBV2	15	NA	NA	TRBJ1-4	TGTGCCAGCAGGGGTGCGGGGGGGCGCGGTGAAAAACTGTTTTTT	CASRGAGGRGEKLFF
TRBV29-1	14	NA	NA	TRBJ2-7	TGCAGCGTTGTAACGGGGAGGAGAGGCGGCGAGCAGTACTTC	CSVVTGRRGGEQYF
TRBV18	15	NA	NA	TRBJ1-4	TGTGCCAGCTCACTTACAGGGTCCACTAATGAAAAACTGTTTTTT	CASSLTGSTNEKLFF
TRBV18	16	NA	TRBD1	TRBJ2-5	TGTGCCAGCTCGCCATCGGCTCGGACAGGGGAAGAGACCCAGTACTTC	CASSPSARTGEETQYF
TRBV18	14	NA	TRBD1	TRBJ1-2	TGTGCCAGCTCACCCGGGACAGGGGGCTATGGCTACACCTTC	CASSPGTGGYGYTF
TRBV25-1	14	NA	TRBD2	TRBJ2-1	TGTGCCAGCAGGACTAGCGGGGGCTCGAATGAGCAGTTCTTC	CASRTSGGSNEQFF
TRBV2	16	NA	TRBD2	TRBJ2-2	TGTGCCAGCGACGTGCGGGGGGGCCGCGGCACCGGGGAGCTGTTTTTT	CASDVRGGRGTGELFF
TRBV7-2	13	few	NA	TRBJ1-2	TGTGCCAGCAGCTTCTTACAGTCCGATGGCTACACCTTC	CASSFLQSDGYTF
TRBV10-3	13	NA	NA	TRBJ2-1	TGTGCCATCAGGACGGAAGGGGTCAAGGTGCAGTTCTTC	CAIRTEGVKVQFF
TRBV6-1	16	NA	NA	TRBJ2-7	TGTGCCAGCAGTGACTTATCAGGGTTTCGGTCTTACGAGCAGTACTTC	CASSDLSGFRSYEQYF
TRBV19	13	NA	NA	TRBJ1-1	TGTGCCTGTGACGGGGGGCCGAGCACTGAAGCTTTCTTT	CACDGGPSTEAFF
TRBV11-2	16	NA	NA	TRBJ2-4	TGTGCCAGCAGCTACGCCGGCGGGATTAATAGAAACATTCAGTACTTC	CASSYAGGINRNIQYF
TRBV4-1	15	few	NA	TRBJ1-4	TGCGCCAGCAGCCCCGGACAGCCAACTAATGAAAAACTGTTTTTT	CASSPGQPTNEKLFF
TRBV29-1	12	NA	NA	TRBJ2-5	TGCAGCGTTGTACAGTCACAAGAGACCCAGTACTTC	CSVVQSQETQYF
TRBV30	14	NA	TRBD2	TRBJ2-3	TGTGCCTGGAGGTCTAGCGGGAGCACAGATACGCAGTATTTT	CAWRSSGSTDTQYF
TRBV5-4	16	NA	NA	TRBJ1-3	TGTGCCAGCAGCTCTGGAGGTGCAAGGTCTGGAAACACCATATATTTT	CASSSGGARSGNTIYF
TRBV7-2	16	NA	NA	TRBJ1-1	TGTGCCAGCACCCCAGACGGGGGGACCTTGAACACTGAAGCTTTCTTT	CASTPDGGTLNTEAFF
TRBV23-1	14	NA	TRBD1	TRBJ2-3	TGCGCCAGCCAGGGGGACACCTGCACAGATACGCAGTATTTT	CASQGDTCTDTQYF
TRBV7-8	16	NA	NA	TRBJ1-1	TGTGCCAGCAGCTCGTTTTGGACAGACCAGAACACTGAAGCTTTCTTT	CASSSFWTDQNTEAFF
TRBV28	11	few	NA	TRBJ2-5	TGTGCCAGCAGTTTAGGCGGGGAACAGTACTTC	CASSLGGEQYF
TRBV6-5	13	few	TRBD1	TRBJ2-5	TGTGCCAGCAGGACAGGGGGCGGTGAGACCCAGTACTTC	CASRTGGGETQYF
TRBV30	12	few	NA	TRBJ2-3	TGTGCCTGGAGGACCCGAGCGGGACAGCAGTATTTT	CAWRTRAGQQYF
TRBV19	15	NA	TRBD1	TRBJ1-5	TGTGCCAGTAGAGGGACAGGGGAACGCAATCAGCCCCAGCATTTT	CASRGTGERNQPQHF
TRBV19	13	NA	TRBD1	TRBJ2-3	TGTGCCAGTAGTCCGACAGGGGCAGATACGCAGTATTTT	CASSPTGADTQYF
TRBV2	16	once	TRBD1	TRBJ1-2	TGTGCCAGCAGTGTACAAACATCCGGGACAGGGGATGGCTACACCTTC	CASSVQTSGTGDGYTF
TRBV5-1	13	NA	TRBD1	TRBJ1-1	TGCGCCAGCAGCGTCGGGACAGGGGCTGAAGCTTTCTTT	CASSVGTGAEAFF
TRBV28	12	NA	NA	TRBJ1-5	TGTGCCAGCGAGTATAGCAATCAGCCCCAGCATTTT	CASEYSNQPQHF
TRBV9	15	NA	TRBD2	TRBJ2-3	TGTGCCAGCAGCGACCTCCGGGAGGATCCAGATACGCAGTATTTT	CASSDLREDPDTQYF
TRBV5-6	14	few	TRBD1	TRBJ2-5	TGTGCCAGCAGCTCCCCTACAGGGGGAGAGACCCAGTACTTC	CASSSPTGGETQYF
TRBV28	15	medium-sized	TRBD2	TRBJ2-1	TGTGCCAGCACGGGCGGGAGGGCCTCCTACAATGAGCAGTTCTTC	CASTGGRASYNEQFF
TRBV6-1	13	NA	TRBD1	TRBJ2-1	TGTGCCAGCACTATGACAGGGATCAATGAGCAGTTCTTC	CASTMTGINEQFF
TRBV10-2	17	NA	TRBD2	TRBJ2-1	TGCGCCAGCAGTGAGTCGATGTTACTAGCGGGATATAATGAGCAGTTCTTC	CASSESMLLAGYNEQFF
TRBV7-8	17	NA	TRBD2	TRBJ2-3	TGTGCCAGCAGCCTCAAGGTTAGCGGGTGGGGCACAGATACGCAGTATTTT	CASSLKVSGWGTDTQYF
TRBV21-1	18	NA	NA	TRBJ2-5	TGTGCCAGCATTTTAGGGGGGACTAGCGGGAGGGTAAAAGAGACCCAGTACTTC	CASILGGTSGRVKETQYF
TRBV9	15	NA	TRBD2	TRBJ2-1	TGTGCCAGCAGCGTGACCGGGACTAGCTTCAATGAGCAGTTCTTC	CASSVTGTSFNEQFF
TRBV6-6	16	NA	NA	TRBJ2-2	TGTGCCAGCAGTTACTCGAGTCACGCGAACACCGGGGAGCTGTTTTTT	CASSYSSHANTGELFF
TRBV27	17	NA	TRBD1	TRBJ2-5	TGTGCCAGCAGTACTCCGACAGGGTTGTTTTCTTTGGAGACCCAGTACTTC	CASSTPTGLFSLETQYF
TRBV5-1	14	NA	NA	TRBJ1-5	TGCGCCAGCAGCCCTCAGGGGAGCAATCAGCCCCAGCATTTT	CASSPQGSNQPQHF
TRBV10-3	13	NA	NA	TRBJ1-1	TGTGCCATCAGACCGGGGTTGAACACTGAAGCTTTCTTT	CAIRPGLNTEAFF